These 3 T cell receptor beta chains were sequenced from one sample in a study of blood T cell repertoires in COVID-19. This table comes from immunoSEQ multiplex PCR, and its TCRdb copy is limited to in-frame clones, with some not included. Here the sample spans some 200,000 clones, approximately 90% being singletons. The source material was PBMCs or T cells enriched from blood (not recorded which). The receptors here all came from a woman aged 18-29 years in a cohort exposed to, infected with or recovered from COVID-19 (not recorded which).

The chain employs TRBV5-8 and TRBJ2-7; the match to TRBD1 covers 8 bases. Trimming took 4 bases from V and 0 from J; bases not matched to a gene: 12. Germline V gene sequence: CDR1 SGHTS, CDR2 YDEGEE. This CDR3 spans 17 amino acids. CDR3 DNA: TGTGCCAGCAGCCCGCGGACAGGGAACTACCTCTCCTACGAGCAGTACTTC. Protein product: CASSPRTGNYLSYEQYF. Full variable domain (missing parts from reference TRBV5-8 and TRBJ2-7): EAGVTQSPTHLIKTRGQQATLRCSPISGHTSVYWYQQALGLGLQFLLWYDEGEERNRGNFPPRFSGRQFPNYSSELNVNALELEDSALYLCASSPRTGNYLSYEQYFGPGTRLTVT.

The rearrangement links TRBV6-5 to TRBJ1-2, with a weak D call TRBD1 (6 bases). The CDR3 length is 13 residues. V shed 5 bases and J shed 4 bases, with 11 bases lying between them. CDR1 MNHEY and CDR2 SVGAGI come from the germline V gene. CDR3: CASSTGDTYGYTF. DNA for the CDR3: TGTGCCAGCAGTACCGGGGACACCTATGGCTACACCTTC.

This rearrangement joins TRBV7-3 to TRBJ2-5, with TRBD2 identical over 8 bases. This CDR3 has 15 amino acids. Per germline, CDR1 SGHTA and CDR2 FQGTGA. Trimming removed 2 bases from V and 5 bases from J; junction bases left unmatched: 7. CDR3 nucleotides: TGTGCCAGCAGCTTAGGCCGGGGGGGCTGGGAGACCCAGTACTTC. It yields the protein CASSLGRGGWETQYF.